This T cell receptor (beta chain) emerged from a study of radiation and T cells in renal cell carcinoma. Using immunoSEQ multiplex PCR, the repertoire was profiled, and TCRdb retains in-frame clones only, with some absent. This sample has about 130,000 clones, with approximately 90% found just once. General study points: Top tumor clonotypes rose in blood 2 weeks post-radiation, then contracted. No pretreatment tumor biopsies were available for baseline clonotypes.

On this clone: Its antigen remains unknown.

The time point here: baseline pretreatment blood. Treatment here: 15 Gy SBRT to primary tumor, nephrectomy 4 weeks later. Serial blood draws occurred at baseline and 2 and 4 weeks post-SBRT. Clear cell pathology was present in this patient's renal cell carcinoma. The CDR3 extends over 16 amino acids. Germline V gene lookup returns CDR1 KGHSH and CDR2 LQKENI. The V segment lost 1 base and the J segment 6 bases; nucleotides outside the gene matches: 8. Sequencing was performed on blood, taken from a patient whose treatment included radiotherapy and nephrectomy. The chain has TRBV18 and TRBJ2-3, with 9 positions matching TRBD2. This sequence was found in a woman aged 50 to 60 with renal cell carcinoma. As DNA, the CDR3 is TGTGCCAGCTCACCACGACCGCTAGCGGGGATTGATACGCAGTATTTT. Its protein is CASSPRPLAGIDTQYF.